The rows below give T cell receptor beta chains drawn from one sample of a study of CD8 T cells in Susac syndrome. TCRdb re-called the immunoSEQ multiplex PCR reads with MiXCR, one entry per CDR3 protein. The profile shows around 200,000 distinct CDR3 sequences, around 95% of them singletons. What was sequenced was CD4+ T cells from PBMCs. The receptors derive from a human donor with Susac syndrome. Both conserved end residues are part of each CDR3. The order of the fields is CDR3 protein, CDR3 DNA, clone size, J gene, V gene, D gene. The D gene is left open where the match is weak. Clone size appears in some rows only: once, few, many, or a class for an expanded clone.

CASSLRFSYEQYF | TGTGCCAGCAGCTTAAGATTCTCCTACGAGCAGTACTTC | . | TRBJ2-7 | TRBV11-3 | .
CASSPDGESYNEQFF | TGTGCCAGCAGCCCTGATGGGGAGTCCTACAATGAGCAGTTCTTC | . | TRBJ2-1 | TRBV2 | .
CASRQYSGSYNSPLHF | TGTGCCAGCAGACAGTATTCCGGCTCCTATAATTCACCCCTCCACTTT | . | TRBJ1-6 | TRBV28 | .
CASSAIAGGLYNEQFF | TGTGCCAGCAGCGCAATAGCGGGGGGGCTCTACAATGAGCAGTTCTTC | once | TRBJ2-1 | TRBV7-2 | TRBD2
CASSFDLRQPQHF | TGTGCCAGCAGCTTCGATCTCAGACAGCCCCAGCATTTT | . | TRBJ1-5 | TRBV7-9 | .
CASSFRSGGFNNEQFF | TGTGCCAGCAGCTTCCGTAGCGGGGGGTTCAACAATGAGCAGTTCTTC | . | TRBJ2-1 | TRBV7-9 | TRBD2
CASRIAAGREDQYF | TGTGCCAGCAGAATCGCGGCGGGCCGGGAGGACCAGTACTTC | . | TRBJ2-5 | TRBV28 | TRBD2
CASSGPRTGSSPLHF | TGTGCCAGCAGCGGCCCACGGACAGGTAGTTCACCCCTCCACTTT | . | TRBJ1-6 | TRBV7-2 | TRBD1
CAWSGRQVSEAFF | TGTGCCTGGAGTGGAAGACAGGTGTCTGAAGCTTTCTTT | . | TRBJ1-1 | TRBV30 | .
CSASEGLDGYTF | TGCAGCGCGTCGGAGGGGCTCGATGGCTACACCTTC | . | TRBJ1-2 | TRBV29-1 | .
CASSLSVPSLSPLHF | TGTGCCAGCAGCTTGTCGGTACCGTCATTGTCACCCCTCCACTTT | . | TRBJ1-6 | TRBV7-9 | .
CASSPPDRPSGYTF | TGCGCCAGCAGCCCACCAGACAGGCCGAGTGGCTACACCTTC | . | TRBJ1-2 | TRBV4-1 | .
CASSLGGGLLGANVLTF | TGCGCCAGCAGCTTGGGAGGGGGCCTTCTTGGGGCCAACGTCCTGACTTTC | . | TRBJ2-6 | TRBV5-1 | TRBD1
CASEALTGDINEQFF | TGTGCCAGCGAGGCTCTGACAGGGGATATCAATGAGCAGTTCTTC | . | TRBJ2-1 | TRBV19 | TRBD1
CASSSLGQGTSPLHF | TGTGCCAGCAGCTCACTCGGACAGGGAACTTCACCCCTCCACTTT | . | TRBJ1-6 | TRBV7-2 | TRBD1
CASSPTIAKNIQYF | TGTGCCAGCAGCCCAACCATAGCCAAAAACATTCAGTACTTC | . | TRBJ2-4 | TRBV3-1 | .
CASSIGGVATEAFF | TGTGCCAGCAGCATCGGAGGGGTGGCCACTGAAGCTTTCTTT | once | TRBJ1-1 | TRBV7-2 | .
CASSSFSERVNTEAFF | TGTGCCAGCAGCTCATTTTCGGAAAGGGTGAACACTGAAGCTTTCTTT | . | TRBJ1-1 | TRBV7-3 | .
CSGGQGTETQYF | TGCAGCGGGGGACAGGGGACAGAGACCCAGTACTTC | . | TRBJ2-5 | TRBV29-1 | TRBD1
CASSPGQGGEETQYF | TGTGCCAGCAGTCCCGGACAGGGCGGGGAAGAGACCCAGTACTTC | . | TRBJ2-5 | TRBV6-5 | TRBD1
CSARNERGADTQYF | TGCAGTGCTAGAAATGAACGGGGGGCGGATACGCAGTATTTT | once | TRBJ2-3 | TRBV20-1 | .
CASSFGGVTEAFF | TGTGCCAGCAGCTTCGGAGGGGTCACTGAAGCTTTCTTT | once | TRBJ1-1 | TRBV7-2 | .
CASSLGAGPQPPGELFF | TGTGCCAGCAGCTTGGGCGCAGGGCCCCAACCCCCCGGGGAGCTGTTTTTT | . | TRBJ2-2 | TRBV7-3 | .
CASSLSARNEQFF | TGCGCCAGCAGCTTATCAGCACGCAATGAGCAGTTCTTC | . | TRBJ2-1 | TRBV5-1 | .
CAISEPGAGQYF | TGTGCCATCAGTGAGCCGGGAGCAGGGCAGTACTTC | . | TRBJ2-7 | TRBV10-3 | .
CSARFPGGTADTGELFF | TGCAGTGCTAGGTTCCCCGGAGGAACTGCGGACACCGGGGAGCTGTTTTTT | . | TRBJ2-2 | TRBV20-1 | .
CSASLGEFEQFF | TGCAGTGCTAGCTTGGGGGAATTTGAGCAGTTCTTC | . | TRBJ2-1 | TRBV20-1 | .
CAWKQGLGGAEAFF | TGTGCCTGGAAACAGGGCTTGGGGGGGGCTGAAGCTTTCTTT | once | TRBJ1-1 | TRBV30 | .
CASSHLLTGGNNSPLHF | TGCGCCAGCAGCCACCTACTGACAGGTGGTAATAATTCACCCCTCCACTTT | . | TRBJ1-6 | TRBV4-1 | .
CASSLTGVPGNEQFF | TGCGCCAGCAGCTTGACGGGGGTGCCGGGGAATGAGCAGTTCTTC | . | TRBJ2-1 | TRBV5-1 | .
CSAGSDFLNTEAFF | TGCAGTGCTGGGTCAGACTTCCTGAACACTGAAGCTTTCTTT | . | TRBJ1-1 | TRBV20-1 | .
CASRAGQNTGELFF | TGTGCCAGCAGGGCCGGACAGAACACCGGGGAGCTGTTTTTT | . | TRBJ2-2 | TRBV2 | .
CASSLQGSRTYEQYF | TGTGCCAGCAGTTTACAGGGCTCCCGAACTTACGAGCAGTACTTC | . | TRBJ2-7 | TRBV27 | .
CASSQGHGGLTHEQYF | TGTGCCAGCAGCCAAGGTCACGGAGGCTTGACCCACGAGCAGTACTTC | . | TRBJ2-7 | TRBV4-2 | .
CSVDSWILEETQYF | TGCAGCGTTGATTCTTGGATTCTCGAAGAGACCCAGTACTTC | . | TRBJ2-5 | TRBV29-1 | .
CASSLDPQGNQPQHF | TGTGCCAGCAGCTTAGATCCCCAGGGTAACCAGCCCCAGCATTTT | . | TRBJ1-5 | TRBV7-2 | .
CSAIGTGDNSPLHF | TGCAGTGCTATTGGGACAGGGGATAATTCACCCCTCCACTTT | . | TRBJ1-6 | TRBV20-1 | TRBD1
CAWSGGGGKTQYF | TGTGCCTGGAGTGGCGGGGGGGGTAAGACCCAGTACTTC | . | TRBJ2-5 | TRBV30 | TRBD2
CASSSHTGLSQPQHF | TGTGCCAGCAGTTCGCATACAGGTTTGAGTCAGCCCCAGCATTTT | . | TRBJ1-5 | TRBV12-3/TRBV12-4 | .
CASSLALAGAPKQYF | TGCGCCAGCAGCTTGGCGCTAGCGGGGGCTCCCAAGCAGTACTTC | once | TRBJ2-7 | TRBV5-1 | TRBD2
CATSGARDTQYF | TGTGCCACCAGTGGGGCCAGGGATACGCAGTATTTT | . | TRBJ2-3 | TRBV24-1 | .
CAWSPMQAGDYEQCF | TGTGCCTGGAGTCCGATGCAGGCAGGGGACTACGAGCAGTGCTTC | . | TRBJ2-7 | TRBV30 | .
CASSQEYRQPSGETQYF | TGTGCCAGCAGCCAAGAGTACCGACAGCCCTCCGGGGAGACCCAGTACTTC | once | TRBJ2-5 | TRBV4-2 | .
CASSPRSGAGFHTEAFF | TGTGCCAGCAGCCCCCGCTCGGGGGCGGGGTTTCACACTGAAGCTTTCTTT | . | TRBJ1-1 | TRBV4-2 | .
CASSLGRNNSPLHF | TGTGCCAGCAGTCTAGGCAGAAATAATTCACCCCTCCACTTT | . | TRBJ1-6 | TRBV6-6 | .
CSVMDRGNEQFF | TGCAGCGTGATGGACAGGGGTAATGAGCAGTTCTTC | . | TRBJ2-1 | TRBV29-1 | TRBD1
CSAGPRGLTYEQYF | TGCAGTGCTGGACCCCGGGGTTTAACCTACGAGCAGTACTTC | . | TRBJ2-7 | TRBV20-1 | .
CAWKQSVNTEAFF | TGTGCCTGGAAACAGTCCGTGAACACTGAAGCTTTCTTT | . | TRBJ1-1 | TRBV30 | .
CASSLYRGGNFSTEAFF | TGCGCCAGCAGCTTATACAGGGGTGGGAACTTTAGCACTGAAGCTTTCTTT | . | TRBJ1-1 | TRBV5-1 | TRBD1
CASSSYPGTQYF | TGTGCCAGCAGCAGTTACCCCGGGACCCAGTACTTC | . | TRBJ2-5 | TRBV7-2 | .
CASRTTGGTPSPLHF | TGTGCCAGCAGGACAACTGGGGGAACTCCTTCACCCCTCCACTTT | . | TRBJ1-6 | TRBV3-1 | .
CATSGGWEKLFF | TGTGCCACCTCAGGGGGCTGGGAAAAACTGTTTTTT | . | TRBJ1-4 | TRBV2 | TRBD1
CSATPPPYNEQFF | TGCAGTGCTACCCCCCCGCCCTACAATGAGCAGTTCTTC | . | TRBJ2-1 | TRBV20-1 | .
CASSPGPEGEKLFF | TGTGCCAGCAGCCCGGGTCCAGAAGGTGAAAAACTGTTTTTT | . | TRBJ1-4 | TRBV5-4 | .